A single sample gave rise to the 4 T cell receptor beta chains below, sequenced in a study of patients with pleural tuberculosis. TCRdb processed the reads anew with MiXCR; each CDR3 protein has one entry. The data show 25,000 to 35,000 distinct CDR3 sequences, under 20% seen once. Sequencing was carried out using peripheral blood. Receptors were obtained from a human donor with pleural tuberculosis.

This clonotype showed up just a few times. CDR3 DNA sequence: TGCGCCAGCAGTAGGACTAGCGGAGCGGGGGAGCAGTACTTC. This sequence encodes CASSRTSGAGEQYF. The gene calls are TRBV10-1 and TRBJ2-7, with 10 bases fitting TRBD2. V gave up 5 bases and J gave up 7 bases; unmatched junction bases: 8. CDR1 is WNHNN, CDR2 SYGVQD, per germline (reference sequence). There are 14 residues in the CDR3.

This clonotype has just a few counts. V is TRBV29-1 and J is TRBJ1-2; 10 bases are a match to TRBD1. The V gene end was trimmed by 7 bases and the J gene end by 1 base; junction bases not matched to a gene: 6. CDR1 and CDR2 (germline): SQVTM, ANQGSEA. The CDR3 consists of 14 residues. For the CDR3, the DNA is TGCAGCGCAAGGGACAGGGGCCATAACTATGGCTACACCTTC. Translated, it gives CSARDRGHNYGYTF.

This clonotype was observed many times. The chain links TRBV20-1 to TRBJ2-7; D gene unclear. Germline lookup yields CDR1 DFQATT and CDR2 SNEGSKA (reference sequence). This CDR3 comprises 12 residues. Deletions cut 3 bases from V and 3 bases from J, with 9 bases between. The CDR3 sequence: CSASYDGYEQYF. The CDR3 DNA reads TGCAGTGCTAGTTACGACGGCTACGAGCAGTACTTC.

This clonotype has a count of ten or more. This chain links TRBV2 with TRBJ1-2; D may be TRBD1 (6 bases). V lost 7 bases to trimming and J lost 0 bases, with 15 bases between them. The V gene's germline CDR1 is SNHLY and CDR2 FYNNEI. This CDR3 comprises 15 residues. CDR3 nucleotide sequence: TGTGCCAGCACGGAGGACAGAATTACTAACTATGGCTACACCTTC. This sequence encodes CASTEDRITNYGYTF.